The 21 T cell receptor beta chains below were found in one sample sequenced in a study of regulatory T cells. Overall study results and limits: Hydrophobic residues at CDR3 positions 6 and 7 were enriched in conventional CD4+ T cells of CD3G-deficient patients.

The PCR used 52 TRBV and 13 TRBJ primers. Sequenced by immunoSEQ multiplex PCR; TCRdb stores in-frame clones only, minus some. The sample consists of around 29,000 clones, 85% to 95% of them appearing once. No cognate antigen is known for these TCRs. Input material: conventional CD4+ T cells sorted from blood. The receptors shown here come from a person in their late teens or twenties with CD3G deficiency.

This rearrangement joins TRBV18 to TRBJ2-3; 15 positions agree with TRBD2. The junction had 5 bases not matched to a gene; V was cut back by 2 bases and J by 5 bases. Germline V lookup: CDR1 KGHSH, CDR2 LQKENI. The CDR3 extends over 17 amino acids. CDR3 in amino acids: CASSPAGLAGGKDTQYF. DNA for the CDR3: TGTGCCAGCTCACCAGCCGGACTAGCGGGAGGGAAAGATACGCAGTATTTT.

This chain links TRBV7-9 with TRBJ2-3; 7 bases are a match to TRBD2. The CDR3 extends over 16 amino acids. Germline V gene sequence: CDR1 SEHNR, CDR2 FQNEAQ (reference sequence). Unmatched junction bases numbered 6, after V lost 3 bases and J lost 0 bases. The CDR3 sequence is CASSLLGGLSTDTQYF. DNA of the CDR3: TGTGCCAGCAGCTTGTTGGGAGGGCTCAGCACAGATACGCAGTATTTT.

The V and J genes are TRBV5-1 and TRBJ2-2, with 11 bases that match TRBD2. Germline lookup yields CDR1 SGHRS and CDR2 YFSETQ. Unmatched junction bases numbered 9, after V lost 4 bases and J lost 7 bases. The CDR3 consists of 16 residues. CDR3 in amino acids: CASSPTSGRKIGELFF. The CDR3 nucleotides read TGCGCCAGCAGCCCAACTAGCGGGAGAAAGATCGGGGAGCTGTTTTTT. The full variable domain, in which reference TRBV5-1 and TRBJ2-2 provide the parts outside the CDR3, is KAGVTQTPRYLIKTRGQQVTLSCSPISGHRSVSWYQQTPGQGLQFLFEYFSETQRNKGNFPGRFSGRQFSNSRSEMNVSTLELGDSALYLCASSPTSGRKIGELFFGEGSRLTVL.

The rearrangement uses TRBV7-9 and TRBJ1-4; D remains ambiguous. CDR1 SEHNR and CDR2 FQNEAQ come from the germline V gene (reference sequence). Trimming left V 1 base short and J 4 bases short, with 7 bases between. This CDR3 is 14 amino acids long. CDR3 coding DNA: TGTGCCAGCAGCTTAGGAGGGAATAATGAAAAACTGTTTTTT. It encodes CASSLGGNNEKLFF.

V is TRBV6-1 and J is TRBJ2-1; possible D gene TRBD2, 6 bases. Germline CDR1 and CDR2: MNHNS and SASEGT. This CDR3 has 15 residues. V gave up 5 bases and J gave up 1 base, with 12 bases separating them. CDR3: CASSIGRLSYNEQFF. CDR3 nucleotides: TGTGCCAGCAGTATCGGGAGATTGTCCTACAATGAGCAGTTCTTC.

The chain recombines TRBV7-8 with TRBJ2-6; maybe TRBD2 (7 bases). The CDR3 is 17 amino acids. Germline lookup yields CDR1 SGHVS and CDR2 FQNEAQ. V was pared by 0 bases and J by 2 bases, with 11 bases between. The CDR3 protein is CASSLARGRAGANVLTF. The CDR3 DNA reads TGTGCCAGCAGCTTAGCGAGGGGGAGGGCTGGGGCCAACGTCCTGACTTTC.

The chain's CDR3 is CASRGPGQGSAQYF. The CDR3, as DNA: TGTGCCAGCAGGGGACCGGGACAGGGATCGGCCCAGTACTTC. The chain has TRBV28 and TRBJ2-5; 9 bases are a match to TRBD1. CDR1 and CDR2 from the germline V gene are MDHEN and SYDVKM. After removal of 6 bases from V and 9 bases from J, the junction contained 11 bases not matched to a gene. This CDR3 spans 14 amino acids.

The genes are TRBV5-1 and TRBJ2-3; 12 positions match TRBD2. V was clipped by 0 bases and J by 0 bases; unmatched bases: 5. The germline CDR1 and CDR2 sequences are SGHRS and YFSETQ. CDR3 length equals 18 residues. CDR3 residues: CASSLGVGTSGSTDTQYF. CDR3 DNA sequence: TGCGCCAGCAGCTTGGGCGTCGGGACTAGCGGGAGCACAGATACGCAGTATTTT. Complete variable domain (other parts from reference TRBV5-1 and TRBJ2-3): KAGVTQTPRYLIKTRGQQVTLSCSPISGHRSVSWYQQTPGQGLQFLFEYFSETQRNKGNFPGRFSGRQFSNSRSEMNVSTLELGDSALYLCASSLGVGTSGSTDTQYFGPGTRLTVL.

The J gene is TRBJ1-1, the V gene TRBV7-2; D not certain. Per the germline V gene, CDR1 is SGHTA and CDR2 is FQGNSA. CDR3 length equals 17 residues. Trimming took 1 base from V and 5 from J, leaving 20 bases between them. CDR3 sequence reads: CASSLGAAAYKRTEAFF. CDR3 sequence (DNA): TGTGCCAGCAGCTTAGGGGCGGCAGCCTACAAGAGGACTGAAGCTTTCTTT.

The chain joins TRBV28 to TRBJ2-1; 9 bases are shared with TRBD2. This CDR3 has 16 residues. The V segment lost 3 bases and the J segment 8 bases; nucleotides outside the gene matches: 11. In germline, CDR1 is MDHEN, CDR2 SYDVKM. In DNA form, the CDR3 reads TGTGCCAGCAGTTTGGGGGGGCTAGCGGGAAAGGATGAGCAGTTCTTC. Its translation is CASSLGGLAGKDEQFF.

The rearrangement uses TRBV7-8 and TRBJ2-1; 11 nucleotides agree with TRBD2. Germline V gene sequence: CDR1 SGHVS, CDR2 FQNEAQ. V dropped 5 bases and J dropped 4; count of bases not matched to a gene: 13. The CDR3 loop spans 18 amino acids. CDR3 region: CASSLTSGTLGAYNEQFF. CDR3 DNA: TGTGCCAGCAGCCTGACTAGCGGGACCCTAGGGGCTTACAATGAGCAGTTCTTC. Based on the CDR3 plus reference TRBV7-8 and TRBJ2-1, the full variable domain is GAGVSQSPRYKVAKRGQDVALRCDPISGHVSLFWYQQALGQGPEFLTYFQNEAQLDKSGLPSDRFFAERPEGSVSTLKIQRTQQEDSAVYLCASSLTSGTLGAYNEQFFGPGTRLTVL.

V gene TRBV7-2 combines with J gene TRBJ2-6; 9 nucleotides match TRBD1. Germline V CDR1 and CDR2: SGHTA, FQGNSA. The CDR3 covers 19 residues. Trimming removed 5 bases from V and 0 bases from J; junction bases left unmatched: 11. As DNA, the CDR3 is TGTGCCAGCAGCCGTCCAAGGGGACAGGGCCTCTCTGGGGCCAACGTCCTGACTTTC. As protein: CASSRPRGQGLSGANVLTF.

The sample holds one count of this clone. The chain combines TRBV9 with TRBJ2-5; no firm D call. CDR3 length: 11 residues. Germline CDR1 SGDLS, CDR2 YYNGEE. V was trimmed by 4 bases and J by 3 bases, leaving 4 bases between them. CDR3 residues: CASSLEETQYF. CDR3 nucleotides: TGTGCCAGCAGCCTTGAAGAGACCCAGTACTTC. Drawing the rest from reference TRBV9 and TRBJ2-5, the complete variable domain is DSGVTQTPKHLITATGQRVTLRCSPRSGDLSVYWYQQSLDQGLQFLIQYYNGEERAKGNILERFSAQQFPDLHSELNLSSLELGDSALYFCASSLEETQYFGPGTRLLVL.

This chain uses TRBV28 with TRBJ2-2, with 10 bases fitting TRBD2. From germline, CDR1 is MDHEN and CDR2 SYDVKM. CDR3 length equals 15 residues. With 4 bases clipped from V and 2 bases from J, the junction kept 1 base outside the gene matches. This CDR3 reads CASSWTSGNTGELFF. The CDR3 region has the DNA TGTGCCAGCAGTTGGACTAGCGGAAACACCGGGGAGCTGTTTTTT.

This chain connects TRBV6-1 to TRBJ1-4; D is undetermined. V was shortened by 0 bases and J by 10 bases, with 9 bases between the two germline ends. Per the germline V gene, CDR1 is MNHNS and CDR2 is SASEGT. CDR3 size: 13 residues. The CDR3 nucleotides are TGTGCCAGCAGTGAAGCCTGGTCGGGAAAACTGTTTTTT. Translation: CASSEAWSGKLFF.

The V gene is TRBV30, the J gene TRBJ1-5; TRBD1 might be the D (5 bases). The CDR3 extends over 14 amino acids. Trimming took off 5 bases at V and 7 bases at J, with 18 bases between the two ends. CDR1 and CDR2 from the germline V gene are GTSNPN and SVGIG (reference sequence). The CDR3 sequence: CAWDRDGAIQPQHF. The CDR3 nucleotides are TGTGCCTGGGACCGGGACGGCGCCATCCAGCCCCAGCATTTT.

The chain uses TRBV28 and TRBJ2-2; 12 nucleotides match TRBD2. With 5 bases clipped from V and 5 bases from J, the junction kept 0 bases outside the gene matches. Germline V gene data show CDR1 as MDHEN and CDR2 as SYDVKM. The CDR3 extends over 14 amino acids. The CDR3 loop is CASSGLAGTGELFF. The DNA for the CDR3 is TGTGCCAGCAGTGGACTAGCGGGAACCGGGGAGCTGTTTTTT.

The rearrangement joins TRBV9 to TRBJ2-3; D call uncertain. The CDR3 extends over 14 amino acids. Trimming pared 1 base from V and 4 bases from J, leaving 10 bases between. Germline V gene data show CDR1 as SGDLS and CDR2 as YYNGEE. This chain's CDR3 is CASSVMASPDTQYF. DNA of the CDR3: TGTGCCAGCAGCGTAATGGCGAGCCCAGATACGCAGTATTTT.

This chain links TRBV4-1 with TRBJ2-7; perhaps TRBD2 as D (6 bases). The CDR3 contains 16 residues. The V end was cut by 1 base, the J end by 0 bases, with 13 bases between. Germline V gene lookup returns CDR1 MGHRA and CDR2 YSYEKL. CDR3 loop: CASSQGRESASYEQYV. The CDR3 nucleotides are TGCGCCAGCAGCCAAGGCCGGGAGAGCGCCTCCTACGAGCAGTACGTC.

J is TRBJ2-1 and V is TRBV19; 7 bases match TRBD2. Germline V CDR1 and CDR2: LNHDA, SQIVND (reference sequence). The CDR3 is made up of 16 amino acids. V shed 4 bases, J shed 4 bases, and the junction held 10 bases outside the gene matches. The CDR3 DNA follows: TGTGCCAGTAGTAGTCGACTAGCCGGAAGGTACAATGAGCAGTTCTTC. Its translation: CASSSRLAGRYNEQFF.

The V call is TRBV5-1, the J call TRBJ2-1; tentative D call: TRBD2 (6 bases). The germline V gene encodes CDR1 SGHRS and CDR2 YFSETQ. V lost 0 bases and J lost 7, with 14 bases in between. CDR3 length equals 15 residues. The CDR3 region is CASSLAQGRGNEQFF. Written as DNA, the CDR3 is TGCGCCAGCAGCTTGGCTCAGGGCCGGGGGAATGAGCAGTTCTTC. The variable domain in full, completed from reference TRBV5-1 and TRBJ2-1, reads KAGVTQTPRYLIKTRGQQVTLSCSPISGHRSVSWYQQTPGQGLQFLFEYFSETQRNKGNFPGRFSGRQFSNSRSEMNVSTLELGDSALYLCASSLAQGRGNEQFFGPGTRLTVL.